A single sample is the source of the 8 T cell receptor beta chains below, sequenced in a study of blood T cell repertoires in COVID-19. Clones were read by immunoSEQ multiplex PCR, and TCRdb kept only the in-frame ones, dropping some. There are roughly 250,000 clones in the sample; around 89% occur only once, and roughly 1.2% lies in the top ten. Sequenced: PBMCs or T cells enriched from blood (not recorded which). The origin of the receptors is a middle-aged woman with acute COVID-19.

There are a few counts of this clone. The rearrangement uses TRBV6-2 or TRBV6-3 and TRBJ1-5, with D hard to call. Germline loops: CDR1 MNHEY, CDR2 SVGEGT. V was trimmed by 2 bases and J by 7 bases, leaving 12 bases between them. The CDR3 is made up of 14 amino acids. The CDR3 sequence is CASSYPASGQPQHF. The CDR3 DNA sequence: TGTGCCAGCAGTTACCCTGCCTCGGGACAGCCCCAGCATTTT.

This clone was counted a few times. This chain uses TRBV5-1 with TRBJ1-5; D is possibly TRBD1 (6 bases). CDR3 size: 17 residues. The V end was cut by 1 base, the J end by 8 bases, with 22 bases between. Looked up from germline, CDR1 is SGHRS and CDR2 is YFSETQ. Here the CDR3 DNA reads TGCGCCAGCAGCTTGTTTTATCGTCGCACAGGGACGGAGCCCCAGCATTTT. It is translated as CASSLFYRRTGTEPQHF. Complete variable domain (other parts from reference TRBV5-1 and TRBJ1-5): KAGVTQTPRYLIKTRGQQVTLSCSPISGHRSVSWYQQTPGQGLQFLFEYFSETQRNKGNFPGRFSGRQFSNSRSEMNVSTLELGDSALYLCASSLFYRRTGTEPQHFGDGTRLSIL.

The J gene is TRBJ2-1, the V gene TRBV21-1; the table's D gene call, TRBD2, was not cross checked with the DNA. TRBV21-1 is shown as a pseudogene. The CDR3 length is 18 residues. CDR3 in DNA: TGTGCCAGCAGCAAGGGAGGGCCTAGAGCTGAGCCCTACAATGAGCAGTTCTTC. Encoded protein: CASSKGGPRAEPYNEQFF.

This clone came up a few times. This chain uses TRBV11-2 with TRBJ2-3; D is possibly TRBD2 (5 bases). The V and J ends lost 4 bases and 6 bases respectively, with 17 bases between them. The germline gives CDR1 SGHAT, CDR2 FQNNGV. The CDR3 length is 15 residues. CDR3 nucleotides: TGTGCCAGCAGCTCCGGACTGGCCCTTCTGGATACGCAGTATTTT. This codes for CASSSGLALLDTQYF.

The chain links TRBV24-1 to TRBJ2-1, with 9 bases aligning to TRBD2. Trimming removed 4 bases from V and 8 bases from J; junction bases left unmatched: 5. This CDR3 has 14 amino acids. The V gene's germline CDR1 is KGHDR and CDR2 SFDVKD. The CDR3 is CATSDRTSVDEQFF. The CDR3 DNA is TGTGCCACCAGTGACAGGACTAGCGTCGATGAGCAGTTCTTC.

For the CDR3, the DNA is TGTGCCAGCATGGTGGGGCGCGGCCAGCCCCAGCATTTT. Encoded protein: CASMVGRGQPQHF. V is TRBV2 and J is TRBJ1-5; perhaps TRBD1 as D (5 bases). Trimming shortened V by 7 bases and J by 7 bases, and 14 bases separated the two germline ends. Germline assignment: CDR1 SNHLY and CDR2 FYNNEI. The CDR3 loop spans 13 amino acids.

The chain couples TRBV30 to TRBJ2-1; the D gene is possibly TRBD1 (6 bases). With 0 bases removed from V and 8 bases from J, the gap between germline ends came to 11 bases. The CDR3 extends over 13 amino acids. Germline lookup yields CDR1 GTSNPN and CDR2 SVGIG (reference sequence). The CDR3 coding sequence is TGTGCCTGGAGTGTAGCAGGGGCGGATGAGCAGTTCTTC. It is translated as CAWSVAGADEQFF.

The chain joins TRBV2 to TRBJ1-2; 7 nucleotides agree with TRBD1. V lost 6 bases and J lost 4; bases outside the gene matches: 5. The germline CDR1 and CDR2 sequences are SNHLY and FYNNEI. This CDR3 contains 13 residues. CDR3 DNA: TGTGCCAGCAGGGACGACAGGGTCTATGGCTACACCTTC. It encodes CASRDDRVYGYTF.